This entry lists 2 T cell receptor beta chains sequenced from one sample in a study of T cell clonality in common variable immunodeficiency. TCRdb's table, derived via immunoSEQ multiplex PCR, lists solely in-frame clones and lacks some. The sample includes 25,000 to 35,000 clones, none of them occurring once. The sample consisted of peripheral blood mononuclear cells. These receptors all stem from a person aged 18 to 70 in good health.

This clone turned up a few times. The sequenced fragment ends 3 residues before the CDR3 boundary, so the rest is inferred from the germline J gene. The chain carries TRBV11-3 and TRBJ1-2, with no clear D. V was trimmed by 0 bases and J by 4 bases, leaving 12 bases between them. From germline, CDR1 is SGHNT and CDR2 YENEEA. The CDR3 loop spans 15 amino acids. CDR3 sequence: CASSLDGGSLYGYTF. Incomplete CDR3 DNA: TGTGCCAGCAGCTTAGATGGCGGATCGCTCTATGGC.

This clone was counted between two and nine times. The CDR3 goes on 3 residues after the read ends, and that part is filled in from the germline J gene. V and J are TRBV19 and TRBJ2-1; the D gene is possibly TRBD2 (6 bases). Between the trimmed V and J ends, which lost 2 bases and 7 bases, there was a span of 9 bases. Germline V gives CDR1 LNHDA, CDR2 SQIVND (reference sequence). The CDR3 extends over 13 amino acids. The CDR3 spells CASSINGGNEQFF. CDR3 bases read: TGTGCCAGTAGTATAAATGGGGGGAATGAG.